The present entry profiles one T cell receptor (beta chain) with its context. Its antigen is undetermined. Sequencing used immunoSEQ multiplex PCR; TCRdb keeps in-frame clones, though not all of them. The sample lists 25,000 to 35,000 clones; 90% were seen once. V shed 5 bases and J 3 bases; nucleotides not matched to a gene: 7. The CDR3 runs to 15 residues. Germline CDR1 reads SGHTA; CDR2 reads FQGNSA. The sample belongs to a study of lymphopenia after photon versus proton radiotherapy. The study's findings and limits: Post-nadir diversity loss with photons came from oligoclonal expansion, particularly CD8+ Temra cells. In patients who died, overall survival fell as post-nadir TCR diversity dropped more. Better survival with proton therapy was suggested as possible, not demonstrated. Under photons, naive T cells and diversity fell while effector/memory populations rose.

This material consisted of peripheral blood, taken from a patient treated with photon-based radiotherapy. The chain joins TRBV7-2 to TRBJ2-7; TRBD1 matches 10 bases. The clonotype originates from a woman aged 45 to 65 with pancreatic cancer. CDR3 nucleotide sequence: TGTGCCAGCAGCCCCCCGACAGGGGGCCTCTACGAGCAGTACTTC. Translation gives CASSPPTGGLYEQYF.